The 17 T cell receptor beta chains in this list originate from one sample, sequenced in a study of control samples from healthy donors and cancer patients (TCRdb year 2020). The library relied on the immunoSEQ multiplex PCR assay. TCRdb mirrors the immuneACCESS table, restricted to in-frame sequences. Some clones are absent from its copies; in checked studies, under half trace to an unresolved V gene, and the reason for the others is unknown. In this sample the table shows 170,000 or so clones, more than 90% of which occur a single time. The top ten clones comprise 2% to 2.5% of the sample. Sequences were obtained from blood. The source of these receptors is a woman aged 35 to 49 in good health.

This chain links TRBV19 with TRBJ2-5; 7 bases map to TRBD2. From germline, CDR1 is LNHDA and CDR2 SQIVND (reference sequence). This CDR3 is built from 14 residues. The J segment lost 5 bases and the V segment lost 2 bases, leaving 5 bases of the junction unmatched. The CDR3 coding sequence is TGTGCCAGTAGTATAACGGCGGGGGTGGAGACCCAGTACTTC. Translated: CASSITAGVETQYF. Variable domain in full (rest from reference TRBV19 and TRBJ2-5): DGGITQSPKYLFRKEGQNVTLSCEQNLNHDAMYWYRQDPGQGLRLIYYSQIVNDFQKGDIAEGYSVSREKKESFPLTVTSAQKNPTAFYLCASSITAGVETQYFGPGTRLLVL.

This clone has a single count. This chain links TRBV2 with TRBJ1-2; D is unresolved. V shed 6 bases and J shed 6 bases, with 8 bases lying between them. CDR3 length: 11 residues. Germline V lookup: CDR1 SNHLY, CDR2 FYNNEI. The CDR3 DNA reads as TGTGCCAGCAGCCCCGCGGATGGCTACACCTTC. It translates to CASSPADGYTF. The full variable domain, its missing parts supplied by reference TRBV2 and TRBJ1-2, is EPEVTQTPSHQVTQMGQEVILRCVPISNHLYFYWYRQILGQKVEFLVSFYNNEISEKSEIFDDQFSVERPDGSNFTLKIRSTKLEDSAMYFCASSPADGYTFGSGTRLTVV.

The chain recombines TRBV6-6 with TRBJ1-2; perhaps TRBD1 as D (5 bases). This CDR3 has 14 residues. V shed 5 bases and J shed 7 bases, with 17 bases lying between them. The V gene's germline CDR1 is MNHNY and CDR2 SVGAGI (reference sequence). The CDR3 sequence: CASSLNGQTGGYTF. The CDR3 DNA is TGTGCCAGCAGTCTCAACGGACAAACGGGTGGCTACACCTTC.

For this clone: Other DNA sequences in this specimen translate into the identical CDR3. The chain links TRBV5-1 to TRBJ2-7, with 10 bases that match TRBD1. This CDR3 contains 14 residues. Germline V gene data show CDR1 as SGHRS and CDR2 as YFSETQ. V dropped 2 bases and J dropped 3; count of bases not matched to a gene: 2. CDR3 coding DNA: TGCGCCAGCAGCTTAGGACAGGGGGGCTACGAGCAGTACTTC. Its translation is CASSLGQGGYEQYF.

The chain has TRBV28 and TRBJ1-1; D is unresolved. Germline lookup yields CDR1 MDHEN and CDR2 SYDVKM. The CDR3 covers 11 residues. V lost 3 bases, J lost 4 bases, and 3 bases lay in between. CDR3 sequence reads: CASSLGTEAFF. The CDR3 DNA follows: TGTGCCAGCAGTTTGGGCACTGAAGCTTTCTTT.

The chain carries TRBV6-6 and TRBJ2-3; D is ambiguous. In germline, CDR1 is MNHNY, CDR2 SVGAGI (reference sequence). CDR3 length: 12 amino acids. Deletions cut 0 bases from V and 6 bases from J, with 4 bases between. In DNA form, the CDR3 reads TGTGCCAGCAGTTACTCGGTGGATACGCAGTATTTT. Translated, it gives CASSYSVDTQYF.

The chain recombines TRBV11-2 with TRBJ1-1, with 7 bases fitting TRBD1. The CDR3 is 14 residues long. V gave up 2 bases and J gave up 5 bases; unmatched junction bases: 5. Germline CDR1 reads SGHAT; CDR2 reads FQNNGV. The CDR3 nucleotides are TGTGCCAGCAGCTTAACGTCGACAGGGACTGAAGCTTTCTTT. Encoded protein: CASSLTSTGTEAFF.

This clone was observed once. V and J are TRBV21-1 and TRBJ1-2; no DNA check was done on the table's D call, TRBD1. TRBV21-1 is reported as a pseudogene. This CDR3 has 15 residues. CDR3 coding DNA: TGTGCCAGCAGCATGGGCCTTGTTTCTAACTATGGCTACACCTTC. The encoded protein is CASSMGLVSNYGYTF.

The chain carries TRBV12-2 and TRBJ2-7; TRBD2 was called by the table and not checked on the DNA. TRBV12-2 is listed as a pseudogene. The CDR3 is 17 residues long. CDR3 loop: CASRRQGGGAESYEQYF. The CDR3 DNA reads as TGTGCAAGTCGCCGCCAGGGTGGGGGGGCCGAGTCCTACGAGCAGTACTTC.

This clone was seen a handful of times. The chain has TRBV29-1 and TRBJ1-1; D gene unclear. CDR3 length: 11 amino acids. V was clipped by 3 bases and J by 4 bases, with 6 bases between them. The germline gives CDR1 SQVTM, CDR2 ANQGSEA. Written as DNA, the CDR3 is TGCAGCGTTGATGTGGGCACTGAAGCTTTCTTT. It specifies CSVDVGTEAFF.

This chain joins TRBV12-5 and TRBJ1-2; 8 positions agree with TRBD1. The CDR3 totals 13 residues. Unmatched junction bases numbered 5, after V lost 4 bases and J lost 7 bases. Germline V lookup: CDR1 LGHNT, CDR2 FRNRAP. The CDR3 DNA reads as TGTGCTAGTGGTTCGCAGGGGGCACGTGGCTACACCTTC. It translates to CASGSQGARGYTF.

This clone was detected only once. CDR3 DNA sequence: TGTGCCAGCTCATCCGCGGGGGCCGGTTACTCTGGAAACACCATATATTTT. This encodes CASSSAGAGYSGNTIYF. This chain connects TRBV18 to TRBJ1-3, with D tentatively TRBD1 (6 bases). Trimming removed 5 bases at V and 0 bases at J, with 17 bases between. Germline V gene data show CDR1 as KGHSH and CDR2 as LQKENI. This CDR3 contains 17 residues. The whole variable domain, filled in from reference TRBV18 and TRBJ1-3, reads NAGVMQNPRHLVRRRGQEARLRCSPMKGHSHVYWYRQLPEEGLKFMVYLQKENIIDESGMPKERFSAEFPKEGPSILRIQQVVRGDSAAYFCASSSAGAGYSGNTIYFGEGSWLTVV.

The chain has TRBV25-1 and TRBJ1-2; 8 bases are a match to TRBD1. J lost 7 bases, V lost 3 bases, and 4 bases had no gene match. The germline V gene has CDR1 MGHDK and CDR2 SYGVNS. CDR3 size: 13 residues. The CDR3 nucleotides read TGTGCCAGCAGTGATCAGGGGGCGCGTGGCTACACCTTC. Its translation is CASSDQGARGYTF.

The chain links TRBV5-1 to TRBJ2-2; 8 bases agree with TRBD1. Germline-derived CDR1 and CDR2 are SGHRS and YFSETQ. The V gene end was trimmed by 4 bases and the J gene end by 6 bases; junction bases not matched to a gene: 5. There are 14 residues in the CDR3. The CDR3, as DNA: TGCGCCAGCAGCCCAATACAGGGGGCCGGGGAGCTGTTTTTT. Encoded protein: CASSPIQGAGELFF.

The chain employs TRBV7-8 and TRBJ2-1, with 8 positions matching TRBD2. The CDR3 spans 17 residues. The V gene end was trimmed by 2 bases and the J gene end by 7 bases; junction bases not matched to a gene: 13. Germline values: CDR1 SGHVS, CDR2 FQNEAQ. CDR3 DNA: TGTGCCAGCAGCTTATTGGTCTCAGCGGGGGATGATAATGAGCAGTTCTTC. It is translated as CASSLLVSAGDDNEQFF.

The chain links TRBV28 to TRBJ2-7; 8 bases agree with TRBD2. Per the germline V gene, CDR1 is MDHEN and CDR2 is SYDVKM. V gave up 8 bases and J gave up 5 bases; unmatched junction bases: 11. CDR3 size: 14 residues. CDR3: CASQRGTRKDEQYF. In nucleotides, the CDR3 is TGTGCCAGCCAGAGGGGGACTAGGAAGGACGAGCAGTACTTC.

CDR3 sequence (DNA): TGTGCCAGCAGCCAAGCTTTCTCGGACGGAGACTCTGGGGCCAACGTCCTGACTTTC. It codes for CASSQAFSDGDSGANVLTF. The rearrangement links TRBV3-1 (or the pseudogene TRBV3-2) to TRBJ2-6; D gene ambiguous. The CDR3 extends over 19 amino acids. CDR1 and CDR2 from the germline V gene are LGHDT and YNNKEL (reference sequence). V was trimmed by 1 base and J by 0 bases, leaving 16 bases between them.